The 17 T cell receptor beta chains listed next were all sequenced from one sample in a study of cytomegalovirus exposure and HLA in healthy donors (dated by TCRdb to 2016 to 2017). The protocol used for the library was the immunoSEQ multiplex PCR assay. The multiplex PCR relied on a mix of 60 forward primers for TCR Vbeta segments and 13 reverse primers for TCR Jbeta segments. The clones in this table, taken by TCRdb from immuneACCESS, are in-frame only. Not every clone is retained; where verified, under half of the shortfall comes from an unresolved V gene, and the cause of the rest is unknown. The sample includes approximately 120,000 clones, with 60% to 80% observed a single time. The ten largest account for approximately 2% of the sample. What was sequenced was PBMCs. The receptor source for this set is a human donor in good health.

The rearrangement joins TRBV4-2 to TRBJ1-4; D might be TRBD1 (6 bases). Germline values: CDR1 LGHNA, CDR2 YNFKEQ. V lost 4 bases and J 1 base, leaving 10 bases between the germline ends. The CDR3 length is 15 residues. The chain's CDR3 is CASSPQQGTNEKLFF. CDR3 coding DNA: TGTGCCAGCAGCCCCCAACAGGGAACTAATGAAAAACTGTTTTTT.

The V gene is TRBV7-2, the J gene TRBJ2-2; D perhaps matches TRBD2 (6 bases). The CDR3 length is 13 residues. Trimming shortened V by 4 bases and J by 7 bases, and 10 bases separated the two germline ends. CDR1 and CDR2 from the germline V gene are SGHTA and FQGNSA. The CDR3 region is CASSSQAGGELFF. CDR3 sequence (DNA): TGTGCCAGCAGCTCGCAAGCGGGCGGGGAGCTGTTTTTT.

The chain links TRBV4-1 to TRBJ2-4, with 11 bases that match TRBD1. J was trimmed by 2 bases and V by 1 base; bases with no gene match: 4. Germline V gives CDR1 MGHRA, CDR2 YSYEKL. The CDR3 covers 17 residues. CDR3 DNA: TGCGCCAGCAGCCAAGGTGGGACAGGGGGAACCAAAAACATTCAGTACTTC. This sequence encodes CASSQGGTGGTKNIQYF.

V usage is TRBV5-1 and J usage is TRBJ2-2, with 11 nucleotides matching TRBD2. J gave up 8 bases and V 2 bases, and 5 bases lay outside the gene matches. Per germline, CDR1 SGHRS and CDR2 YFSETQ. The length of the CDR3 is 15 residues. The CDR3 coding sequence is TGCGCCAGCAGCTTTAGCGGGGGGGCCCGTGGGGAGCTGTTTTTT. This codes for CASSFSGGARGELFF.

V gene TRBV19 combines with J gene TRBJ1-1; TRBD1 agrees at 7 bases. Germline-derived CDR1 and CDR2 are LNHDA and SQIVND (reference sequence). V was pared by 5 bases and J by 5 bases, with 8 bases of the junction left unmatched. This CDR3 comprises 14 residues. The CDR3 spells CASSYRGFRTEAFF. The DNA of the CDR3 is TGTGCCAGTAGTTACAGGGGTTTCAGAACTGAAGCTTTCTTT.

This chain connects TRBV19 to TRBJ2-5; 8 bases are a match to TRBD1. From germline, CDR1 is LNHDA and CDR2 SQIVND (reference sequence). CDR3 length: 12 residues. V was clipped by 4 bases and J by 8 bases; unmatched bases: 3. CDR3 in amino acids: CASSRDRRTQYF. The CDR3, as DNA: TGTGCCAGTAGTAGGGACAGGAGAACCCAGTACTTC.

The chain couples TRBV7-9 to TRBJ2-3; 8 bases match TRBD2. From germline, CDR1 is SEHNR and CDR2 FQNEAQ (reference sequence). V gave up 5 bases and J gave up 0 bases; unmatched junction bases: 4. This CDR3 is 15 amino acids long. CDR3 coding DNA: TGTGCCAGCAGCCGGCGGGAGGCTAGCACAGATACGCAGTATTTT. As protein: CASSRREASTDTQYF. The full variable domain, in which reference TRBV7-9 and TRBJ2-3 provide the parts outside the CDR3, is DTGVSQNPRHKITKRGQNVTFRCDPISEHNRLYWYRQTLGQGPEFLTYFQNEAQLEKSRLLSDRFSAERPKGSFSTLEIQRTEQGDSAMYLCASSRREASTDTQYFGPGTRLTVL.

This clone was seen more than once but under ten times. The rearrangement joins TRBV7-3 to TRBJ1-5; perhaps TRBD1 as D (6 bases). Trimming cost V 5 bases and J 7 bases, with 12 bases left between them. Germline lookup yields CDR1 SGHTA and CDR2 FQGTGA. The CDR3 length is 13 residues. The CDR3 is CASSLSRGQPQHF. The CDR3 coding sequence is TGTGCCAGCAGCCTCTCCAGGGGACAGCCCCAGCATTTT. The full variable domain, rest sourced from reference TRBV7-3 and TRBJ1-5, is GAGVSQTPSNKVTEKGKYVELRCDPISGHTALYWYRQSLGQGPEFLIYFQGTGAADDSGLPNDRFFAVRPEGSVSTLKIQRTERGDSAVYLCASSLSRGQPQHFGDGTRLSIL.

The chain links TRBV30 to TRBJ1-1, with no clear D. The CDR3 sequence is 12 residues long. Germline lookup yields CDR1 GTSNPN and CDR2 SVGIG (reference sequence). V was clipped by 5 bases and J by 1 base, with 8 bases between them. In nucleotides, the CDR3 is TGTGCCTGGCGTCCCAGGAACACTGAAGCTTTCTTT. Encoded protein: CAWRPRNTEAFF.

The chain combines TRBV29-1 with TRBJ1-3, with 9 positions matching TRBD1. The germline CDR1 and CDR2 sequences are SQVTM and ANQGSEA. The CDR3 contains 11 residues. The V gene end was trimmed by 7 bases and the J gene end by 8 bases; junction bases not matched to a gene: 3. The CDR3 region is CSAWTGDTIYF. The DNA of the CDR3 is TGCAGCGCATGGACAGGGGACACCATATATTTT.

V usage is TRBV9 and J usage is TRBJ2-3; no reliable D call. The CDR3 is 17 amino acids. Germline V gene data show CDR1 as SGDLS and CDR2 as YYNGEE. V lost 4 bases to trimming and J lost 0 bases, with 18 bases between them. CDR3 DNA: TGTGCCAGCAGCACTCCCATGACAATTCCTAGCACAGATACGCAGTATTTT. This codes for CASSTPMTIPSTDTQYF. Full variable domain (missing parts from reference TRBV9 and TRBJ2-3): DSGVTQTPKHLITATGQRVTLRCSPRSGDLSVYWYQQSLDQGLQFLIQYYNGEERAKGNILERFSAQQFPDLHSELNLSSLELGDSALYFCASSTPMTIPSTDTQYFGPGTRLTVL.

The V call is TRBV2, the J call TRBJ1-2; no clear D gene. The germline V and J ends were trimmed by 2 bases and 4 bases, with 26 bases remaining between them. This CDR3 is built from 19 residues. The germline V gene has CDR1 SNHLY and CDR2 FYNNEI. CDR3 loop: CASSELNWVAFGGGYGYTF. The CDR3 DNA reads as TGTGCCAGCAGTGAATTAAATTGGGTGGCCTTTGGAGGTGGCTATGGCTACACCTTC.

The chain couples TRBV9 to TRBJ2-2; TRBD2 agrees at 8 bases. This CDR3 has 16 amino acids. The ends lost 0 bases at V and 6 bases at J; junction bases unmatched: 7. CDR1 is SGDLS and CDR2 is YYNGEE in the germline V gene. CDR3 in amino acids: CASSVVGRGNSGELFF. The CDR3 DNA follows: TGTGCCAGCAGCGTAGTCGGGAGGGGTAATTCCGGGGAGCTGTTTTTT.

The J gene is TRBJ2-7, the V gene TRBV7-2, with D maybe TRBD1 (5 bases). Trimming left V 3 bases short and J 0 bases short, with 9 bases between. This CDR3 has 14 residues. Germline V gene sequence: CDR1 SGHTA, CDR2 FQGNSA. The CDR3 DNA reads TGTGCCAGCAGCTTGGACACGAGCTCCTACGAGCAGTACTTC. Translating it yields CASSLDTSSYEQYF.

The CDR3 DNA is TGCGCCAGCAGCCGGGACACTAACACTGAAGCTTTCTTT. It translates to CASSRDTNTEAFF. The chain couples TRBV5-1 to TRBJ1-1; weak D call: TRBD1 (6 bases). Germline loops: CDR1 SGHRS, CDR2 YFSETQ. The CDR3 is made up of 13 amino acids. V lost 4 bases and J lost 2, with 9 bases in between.

The V call is TRBV10-2, the J call TRBJ2-3; 7 bases line up with TRBD1. V gave up 4 bases and J gave up 0 bases; unmatched junction bases: 13. The CDR3 loop spans 18 amino acids. Germline loops: CDR1 WSHSY, CDR2 SAAADI. CDR3 DNA: TGCGCCAGCAGTGTAGGTCTAGGGGGCCTCACGAGCACAGATACGCAGTATTTT. Its protein is CASSVGLGGLTSTDTQYF.

The chain joins TRBV28 to TRBJ1-5; possible D gene TRBD1, 6 bases. Germline V CDR1 and CDR2: MDHEN, SYDVKM. This CDR3 is built from 15 residues. The V end was cut by 5 bases, the J end by 0 bases, with 11 bases between. This chain's CDR3 is CASSGQFDSNQPQHF. The CDR3 region has the DNA TGTGCCAGCAGTGGACAGTTTGATAGCAATCAGCCCCAGCATTTT.